The present T cell receptor (beta chain) was sequenced within a study of T cell repertoires in cytomegalovirus infection. For the study at large: CMV epitopes, recently identified HLA-C-restricted and well-studied HLA-B-restricted, were used. Indications came from public TCR beta signatures; they pointed to CMV infection and to a matching HLA type.

TCRdb called the reads again in MiXCR, with one record for every CDR3 protein. The repertoire holds fewer than 850,000 distinct CDR3 sequences, 25% to 35% seen once, with around 14% in the top ten. Study results and caveats: Summed frequency of public TCR beta families distinguished CMV carriers with the relevant HLA. Predominance within the ex vivo response was attributable to HLA-C-restricted CMV-specific TCR beta clonotypes.

This clonotype turned up a few times. Its target is unknown. V dropped 6 bases and J dropped 4 bases, with 18 bases sitting between them. Germline assignment: CDR1 MDHEN and CDR2 SYDVKM. This CDR3 has 15 amino acids. Sequencing was performed on cultured CD8+ T cells from PBMCs, taken from culture after CMV antigen stimulation. The receptor was derived from a human donor in good health (CMV status not recorded). Some clones in this sample may be carry-over from other donors' samples. This chain joins TRBV28 and TRBJ2-5; D gene unclear. CDR3 bases: TGTGCCAGCAGGCGCTCGGCCGGCTGGGGAGAGACCCAGTACTTC. Protein sequence: CASRRSAGWGETQYF.